This T cell receptor beta chain was recovered during a study of T cells in localized non-small cell lung cancer. The study's findings and limits: Paired adjacent lung recovered a median about 60 of the top 100 tumor clones. Elevated blood T cell density was associated with longer overall survival. T cell clonality was highest in uninvolved adjacent lung, above tumor. It remains possible that heterogeneity exists, since only one tumor region was sequenced.

In the case of this clone: No antigen is known for it.

V was clipped by 5 bases and J by 3 bases, with 13 bases between them. There are 14 residues in the CDR3. Germline lookup yields CDR1 SGHTA and CDR2 FQGNSA. TCRdb's copy holds only in-frame clones and misses some; the assay was immunoSEQ multiplex PCR. The sample contains about 24,000 clones, roughly nine tenths of which appear only once. The receptor's source is a woman aged 35 to 70 with stage I lung adenocarcinoma. V gene TRBV7-2 combines with J gene TRBJ1-1; D uncertain. The input for sequencing was peripheral blood, taken before any cancer treatment. The CDR3 sequence: CASSLRRWHTEAFF. The CDR3 region has the DNA TGTGCCAGCAGCCTCCGGAGGTGGCACACTGAAGCTTTCTTT.